Listed here are 24 T cell receptor beta chains from one sample, sequenced in a study of CD8 T cells in ankylosing spondylitis. The study's findings and limits: Characteristic of ankylosing spondylitis blood, it appeared, was a TCR beta motif comprising several highly homologous variants.

These receptors' antigens are unknown. TCRdb recomputed calls from the 5' RACE reads with MiXCR, one row per CDR3 protein. The sample shows 750,000 to 850,000 distinct CDR3 sequences, roughly 12% of them seen only once. The material sequenced was blood, either unsorted or a sorted T cell fraction (not recorded which). These TCRs come from a male donor with ankylosing spondylitis.

This clonotype was picked up a small number of times. The rearrangement links TRBV7-6 to TRBJ2-1; 8 positions agree with TRBD2. Germline V lookup: CDR1 SGHVS, CDR2 FNYEAQ. The J segment lost 8 bases and the V segment lost 5 bases, leaving 8 bases of the junction unmatched. This CDR3 has 14 residues. In nucleotides, the CDR3 is TGTGCCAGCAGCAAACGAGGACTAGCCGATGAGCAGTTCTTC. This encodes CASSKRGLADEQFF.

The genes are TRBV5-1 and TRBJ2-1; 7 bases are shared with TRBD2. Germline CDR1 and CDR2: SGHRS and YFSETQ. The CDR3 has 16 residues. V trimming: 0 bases; J trimming: 3 bases; junction bases outside the gene matches: 6. The CDR3 DNA is TGCGCCAGCAGCTTGGCGCTAGCGGAACTCTACAATGAGCAGTTCTTC. Residues: CASSLALAELYNEQFF.

This clonotype was recorded a few times. V is TRBV20-1 and J is TRBJ1-2; D uncertain. In germline, CDR1 is DFQATT, CDR2 SNEGSKA (reference sequence). Trimming cost V 6 bases and J 6 bases, with 11 bases left between them. This CDR3 is built from 11 residues. CDR3 in amino acids: CSARIGNGYTF. The CDR3, as DNA: TGCAGTGCCCGGATCGGAAATGGCTACACCTTC.

This clonotype has at least ten counts. The rearrangement links TRBV20-1 to TRBJ2-7; possibly TRBD1 for D (5 bases). Germline CDR1 DFQATT, CDR2 SNEGSKA (reference sequence). V shed 0 bases and J shed 1 base, with 7 bases lying between them. This CDR3 contains 13 residues. CDR3 protein: CSARESGSYEQYF. As DNA, the CDR3 is TGCAGTGCTAGAGAGTCAGGGTCCTACGAGCAGTACTTC.

V and J are TRBV20-1 and TRBJ1-2; D gene unclear. Trimming left V 4 bases short and J 1 base short, with 10 bases between. The CDR3 consists of 13 residues. The V gene's germline CDR1 is DFQATT and CDR2 SNEGSKA (reference sequence). The CDR3 reads CSATQNYNYGYTF. In DNA form, the CDR3 reads TGCAGTGCTACCCAGAATTATAACTATGGCTACACCTTC.

This CDR3 is CSVVNSGQPDTQYF. In DNA, the CDR3 is TGCAGCGTGGTTAATTCGGGACAGCCAGATACGCAGTATTTT. This chain links TRBV29-1 with TRBJ2-3; 7 nucleotides agree with TRBD1. With 6 bases clipped from V and 4 bases from J, the junction kept 10 bases outside the gene matches. The CDR3 consists of 14 residues. In germline, CDR1 is SQVTM, CDR2 ANQGSEA.

This clonotype was counted at least ten times. V usage is TRBV20-1 and J usage is TRBJ2-7; 10 nucleotides agree with TRBD2. Looked up from germline, CDR1 is DFQATT and CDR2 is SNEGSKA (reference sequence). The CDR3 totals 14 residues. V trimming: 3 bases; J trimming: 5 bases; junction bases outside the gene matches: 7. CDR3 DNA: TGCAGTGCTAGTCTTGCTAGCGGGAGCCACGAGCAGTACTTC. Its translation: CSASLASGSHEQYF.

Notes on this clonotype: The conserved final phenylalanine or tryptophan is absent from the CDR3, which likely points to a read error. The chain uses TRBV29-1 and TRBJ2-3; 8 bases map to TRBD2. Looked up from germline, CDR1 is SQVTM and CDR2 is ANQGSEA. This CDR3 has 14 amino acids. V lost 4 bases to trimming and J lost 3 bases; unmatched junction nucleotides: 6. CDR3 protein: CSVVAGGVTDTQYI. In nucleotides, the CDR3 is TGCAGCGTTGTGGCGGGAGGTGTGACAGATACGCAGTATATT.

Many counts were recorded for this clonotype. The DNA for the CDR3 is TGCAGCGTTGGGGTATCCAGCCGAACTAGCTCTGGGGCCAACGTCCTGACTTTC. This codes for CSVGVSSRTSSGANVLTF. The chain carries TRBV29-1 and TRBJ2-6; D possibly corresponds to TRBD2 (5 bases). This CDR3 comprises 18 residues. Per the germline V gene, CDR1 is SQVTM and CDR2 is ANQGSEA. Trimming shortened V by 4 bases and J by 0 bases, and 19 bases separated the two germline ends.

The chain uses TRBV2 and TRBJ2-3; 7 bases are shared with TRBD1. The CDR3 has 13 amino acids. V lost 8 bases and J lost 4; bases outside the gene matches: 6. Germline V CDR1 and CDR2: SNHLY, FYNNEI. For the CDR3, the DNA is TGTGCCAGCCGACAGGGATACGCAGATACGCAGTATTTT. It is translated as CASRQGYADTQYF.

This clonotype was picked up a small number of times. V usage is TRBV28 and J usage is TRBJ2-3; D is unclear. With 3 bases removed from V and 4 bases from J, the gap between germline ends came to 8 bases. CDR1 and CDR2 (germline): MDHEN, SYDVKM. The CDR3 has 13 amino acids. Here the CDR3 reads CASSFESADTQYF. CDR3 DNA sequence: TGTGCCAGCAGTTTCGAGAGTGCAGATACGCAGTATTTT.

This clonotype occurred many times. The V and J genes are TRBV12-3 or TRBV12-4 and TRBJ1-3; no clear D. V lost 3 bases, J lost 0 bases, and 9 bases lay in between. This CDR3 comprises 15 residues. The CDR3 spells CASSLSFVSGNTIYF. CDR3 sequence (DNA): TGTGCCAGCAGTTTGTCTTTCGTCTCTGGAAACACCATATATTTT.

This chain uses TRBV4-3 with TRBJ2-7; 7 bases align to TRBD1. The CDR3 runs 14 residues. CDR1 is LGHNA and CDR2 is YSLEER in the germline V gene. Trimming cost V 1 base and J 3 bases; bases outside gene matches: 3. The CDR3 DNA reads TGCGCCAGCAGCCAAGGCCACAGGGGCTACGAGCAGTACTTC. Translation gives CASSQGHRGYEQYF.

J is TRBJ1-5 and V is TRBV7-6, with 7 bases aligning to TRBD1. The CDR3 extends over 17 amino acids. V dropped 4 bases and J dropped 0; count of bases not matched to a gene: 9. Germline V gives CDR1 SGHVS, CDR2 FNYEAQ. CDR3 DNA: TGTGCCAGCAGCTCCCGACAGGGCACTTATAGCAATCAGCCCCAGCATTTT. Translating gives CASSSRQGTYSNQPQHF.

This rearrangement joins TRBV30 to TRBJ1-1; TRBD1 is a possible D gene (6 bases). V gave up 0 bases and J gave up 1 base, with 18 bases separating them. This CDR3 has 17 amino acids. Germline V gene sequence: CDR1 GTSNPN, CDR2 SVGIG (reference sequence). The CDR3 is CAWSVKWTDSWNTEAFF. The DNA of the CDR3 is TGTGCCTGGAGTGTAAAGTGGACAGACTCATGGAACACTGAAGCTTTCTTT.

This clonotype was recorded a few times. J is TRBJ2-7 and V is TRBV7-2; TRBD2 matches at 7 bases. Germline CDR1 SGHTA, CDR2 FQGNSA. J gave up 0 bases and V 3 bases, and 23 bases lay outside the gene matches. The CDR3 has 21 amino acids. The CDR3 DNA follows: TGTGCCAGCAGCTTGTTTAGGGGCCCGCGGGGGTCGCTACGGACCTCCTACGAGCAGTACTTC. Translated: CASSLFRGPRGSLRTSYEQYF.

V usage is TRBV29-1 and J usage is TRBJ2-1; maybe TRBD2 (5 bases). The germline V and J ends were trimmed by 2 bases and 7 bases, with 12 bases remaining between them. The germline gives CDR1 SQVTM, CDR2 ANQGSEA. The CDR3 covers 13 residues. CDR3 nucleotide sequence: TGCAGCGTTGAAATCCAGCGAGGGAATGAGCAGTTCTTC. This codes for CSVEIQRGNEQFF.

This clonotype was seen many times. The chain carries TRBV20-1 and TRBJ2-7; D is uncertain. This CDR3 contains 11 residues. Trimming stripped 3 bases from V and 3 bases from J, with 6 bases between. Per the germline V gene, CDR1 is DFQATT and CDR2 is SNEGSKA (reference sequence). The DNA of the CDR3 is TGCAGTGCTAGGAGAAGCTACGAGCAGTACTTC. Protein: CSARRSYEQYF.

This chain joins TRBV11-1 and TRBJ2-2; perhaps TRBD2 as D (5 bases). This CDR3 region has 16 residues. V was pared by 4 bases and J by 6 bases, with 18 bases between. CDR1 is SGHAT, CDR2 FQDESV, per germline (reference sequence). Written as DNA, the CDR3 is TGTGCCAGCAGCTATCAGGCCCTAGCCCTTCCCGGGGAGCTGTTTTTT. Amino acid sequence: CASSYQALALPGELFF. Supplemented by reference TRBV11-1 and TRBJ2-2, the full variable domain reads EAEVAQSPRYKITEKSQAVAFWCDPISGHATLYWYRQILGQGPELLVQFQDESVVDDSQLPKDRFSAERLKGVDSTLKIQPAELGDSAMYLCASSYQALALPGELFFGEGSRLTVL.

There are a few counts of this clonotype. This chain joins TRBV6-5 and TRBJ1-1; no reliable D call. The V gene lost 0 bases and the J gene lost 2 bases, with 7 bases spanning the gap. The length of the CDR3 is 14 residues. Germline CDR1 is MNHEY and CDR2 is SVGAGI. Here the CDR3 reads CASSYSISNTEAFF. The CDR3 DNA is TGTGCCAGCAGTTACTCGATTAGCAACACTGAAGCTTTCTTT.

This clonotype was seen a handful of times. The chain employs TRBV20-1 and TRBJ1-1; D is uncertain. Germline CDR1 is DFQATT and CDR2 is SNEGSKA (reference sequence). The V end was cut by 3 bases, the J end by 5 bases, with 4 bases between. The CDR3 totals 10 residues. The CDR3 DNA reads as TGCAGTGCTAGGTGGACTGAAGCTTTCTTT. Amino acid sequence: CSARWTEAFF.

The rearrangement links TRBV20-1 to TRBJ1-1; possibly TRBD1 for D (5 bases). This CDR3 is built from 14 residues. V gave up 2 bases and J gave up 6 bases, with 16 bases separating them. Germline CDR1 and CDR2: DFQATT and SNEGSKA (reference sequence). CDR3 sequence reads: CSARPMQGSSEAFF. The CDR3 DNA sequence: TGCAGTGCTAGACCTATGCAGGGTTCGTCTGAAGCTTTCTTT.

This clonotype was recorded many times. The chain carries TRBV5-6 and TRBJ2-1; 14 bases line up with TRBD2. The CDR3 loop spans 17 amino acids. J lost 1 base, V lost 7 bases, and 7 bases had no gene match. In germline, CDR1 is SGHDT, CDR2 YYEEEE. The CDR3 loop is CASGGTSGSASYNEQFF. The CDR3 DNA follows: TGTGCCAGCGGCGGGACTAGCGGGAGTGCTTCCTACAATGAGCAGTTCTTC.

The rearrangement uses TRBV7-2 and TRBJ1-1, with TRBD1 matching 9 bases. V shed 5 bases and J 3 bases; nucleotides not matched to a gene: 4. Germline CDR1 is SGHTA and CDR2 is FQGNSA. This CDR3 is 14 amino acids long. CDR3 DNA: TGTGCCAGCAGCAGGGACAGGGATGACACTGAAGCTTTCTTT. Its translation: CASSRDRDDTEAFF.